This T cell receptor beta chain came from a study of blood T cell repertoires in COVID-19. Background on the study: There were acute and convalescent COVID-19 samples, and they came from the United States, Italy and Spain. T cells, B-cell-depleted T cells, or PBMCs supplied cDNA or gDNA.

Trimming removed 0 bases from V and 5 bases from J; junction bases left unmatched: 12. This CDR3 comprises 19 residues. Germline V gives CDR1 SGHRS, CDR2 YFSETQ. The authors' processing: Cell counts per sample came from amplifying reference gene primers. Assay used: immunoSEQ multiplex PCR; TCRdb lists only in-frame clones, some missing. V and J calls and clone size are as listed in that table; D and trimming were resolved from the DNA. The sample contains some 160,000 clones, over 75% of which appear only once. This TCR came from a woman between 55 and 75 years old with active COVID-19. Sequenced sample: peripheral blood. The V gene is TRBV5-1, the J gene TRBJ2-3; TRBD2 agrees at 13 bases. CDR3 nucleotide sequence: TGCGCCAGCAGCTTGGTACTAGCGGGAGGGCCCTTAATGGGAGATACGCAGTATTTT. This codes for CASSLVLAGGPLMGDTQYF. Combining the CDR3 with reference TRBV5-1 and TRBJ2-3 gives the whole variable domain KAGVTQTPRYLIKTRGQQVTLSCSPISGHRSVSWYQQTPGQGLQFLFEYFSETQRNKGNFPGRFSGRQFSNSRSEMNVSTLELGDSALYLCASSLVLAGGPLMGDTQYFGPGTRLTVL.